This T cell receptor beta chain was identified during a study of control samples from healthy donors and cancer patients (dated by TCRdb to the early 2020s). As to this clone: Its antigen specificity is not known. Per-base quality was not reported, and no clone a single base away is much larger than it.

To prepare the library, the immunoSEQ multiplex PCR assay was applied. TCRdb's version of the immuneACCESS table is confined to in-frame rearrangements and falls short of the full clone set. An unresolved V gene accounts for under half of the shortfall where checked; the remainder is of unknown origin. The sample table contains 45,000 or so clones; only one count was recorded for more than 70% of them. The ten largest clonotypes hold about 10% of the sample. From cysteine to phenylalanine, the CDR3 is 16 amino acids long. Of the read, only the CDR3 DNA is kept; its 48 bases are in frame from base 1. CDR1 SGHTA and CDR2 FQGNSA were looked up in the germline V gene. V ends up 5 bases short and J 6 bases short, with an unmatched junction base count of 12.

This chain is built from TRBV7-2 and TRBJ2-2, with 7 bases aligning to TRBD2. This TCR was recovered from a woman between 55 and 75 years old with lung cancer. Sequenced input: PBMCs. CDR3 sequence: CASSAYQAGVAGELFF. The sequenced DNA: TGTGCCAGCAGCGCCTACCAGGCGGGAGTGGCCGGGGAGCTGTTTTTT.